This T cell receptor (beta chain) was sequenced for a study of OX40 agonist ivuxolimab in advanced cancers. Looking at the study overall: From about 23 to 85 years was the age range, with a mean of about 56 years, and 65% to 90% were male.

Trimming cost V 4 bases and J 5 bases, with 17 bases left between them. The CDR3 extends over 15 amino acids. CDR1 is SEHNR, CDR2 FQNEAQ, per germline (reference sequence). Produced via immunoSEQ multiplex PCR; TCRdb's table is partial and in-frame only. The profile covers under 90,000 clones, with roughly 88% appearing a single time and approximately 1.8% taken by the ten largest. Baseline was the first blood sampling point, followed by cycle 4 day 1 and cycle 7 day 1. This TCR derives from an adult with an advanced solid tumor such as melanoma, head and neck, liver or kidney cancer. The specimen comprised CD4+ or CD8+ T cells sorted from blood, sampled in a trial of the OX40 agonist ivuxolimab. This chain connects TRBV7-9 to TRBJ2-5, with D possibly matching TRBD2 (7 bases). The CDR3 bases are TGTGCCAGCAGCTACCTAGGGGGGGAGTATGAGACCCAGTACTTC. It translates to CASSYLGGEYETQYF.